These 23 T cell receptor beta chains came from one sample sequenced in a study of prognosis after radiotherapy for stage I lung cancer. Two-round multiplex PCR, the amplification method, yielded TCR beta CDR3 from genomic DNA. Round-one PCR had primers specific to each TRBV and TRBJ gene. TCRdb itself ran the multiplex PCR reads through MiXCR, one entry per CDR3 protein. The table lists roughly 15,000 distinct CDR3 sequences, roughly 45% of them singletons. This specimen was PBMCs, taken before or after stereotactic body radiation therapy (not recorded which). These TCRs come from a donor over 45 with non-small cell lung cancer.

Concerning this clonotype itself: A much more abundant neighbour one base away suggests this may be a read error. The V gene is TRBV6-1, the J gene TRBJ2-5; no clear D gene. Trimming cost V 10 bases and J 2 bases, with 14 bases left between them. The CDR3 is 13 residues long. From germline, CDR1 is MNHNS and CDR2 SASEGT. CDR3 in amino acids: CAIEPLRQETQYF. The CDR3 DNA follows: TGTGCCATCGAACCGTTAAGACAAGAGACCCAGTACTTC.

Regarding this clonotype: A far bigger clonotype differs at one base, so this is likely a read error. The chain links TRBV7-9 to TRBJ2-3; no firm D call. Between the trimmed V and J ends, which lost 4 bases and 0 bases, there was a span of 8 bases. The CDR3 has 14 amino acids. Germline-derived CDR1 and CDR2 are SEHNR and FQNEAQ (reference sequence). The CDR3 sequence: CASSYTVSTDTQYF. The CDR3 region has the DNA TGTGCCAGCAGCTACACTGTGAGCACAGATACGCAGTATTTT.

The CDR3 coding sequence is TGTGCCAGCAGTCCACAGGGGGGGGCCCACGAGCAGTACTTC. Its protein product is CASSPQGGAHEQYF. V usage is TRBV12-3 or TRBV12-4 and J usage is TRBJ2-7; D possibly corresponds to TRBD1 (8 bases). This CDR3 contains 14 residues. V dropped 5 bases and J dropped 5 bases, with 16 bases sitting between them.

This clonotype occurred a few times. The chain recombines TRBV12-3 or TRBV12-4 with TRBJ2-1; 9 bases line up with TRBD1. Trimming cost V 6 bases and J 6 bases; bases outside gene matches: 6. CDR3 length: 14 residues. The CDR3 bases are TGTGCCAGCAGCCCCGTGACAGGGGGCAATGAGCAGTTCTTC. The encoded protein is CASSPVTGGNEQFF.

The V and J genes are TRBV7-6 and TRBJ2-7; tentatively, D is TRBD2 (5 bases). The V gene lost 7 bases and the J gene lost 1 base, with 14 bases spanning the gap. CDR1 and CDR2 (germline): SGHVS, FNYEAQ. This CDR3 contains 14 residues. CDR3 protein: CASISSTGSYEQYF. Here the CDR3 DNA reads TGTGCCAGCATCTCCTCGACGGGATCCTACGAGCAGTACTTC.

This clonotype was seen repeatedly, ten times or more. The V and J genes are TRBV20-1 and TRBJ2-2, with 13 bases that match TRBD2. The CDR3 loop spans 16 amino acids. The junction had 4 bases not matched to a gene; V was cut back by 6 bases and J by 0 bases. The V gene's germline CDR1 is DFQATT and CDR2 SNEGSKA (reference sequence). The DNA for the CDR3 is TGCAGTGCCACCGGACTAGCGGGAGCGAACACCGGGGAGCTGTTTTTT. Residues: CSATGLAGANTGELFF.

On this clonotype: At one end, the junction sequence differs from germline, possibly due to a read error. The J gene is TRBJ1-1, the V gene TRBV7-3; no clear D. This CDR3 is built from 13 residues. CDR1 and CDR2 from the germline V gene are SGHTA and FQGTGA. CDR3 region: CASSSPGYTESFF. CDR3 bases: TGTGCCAGCAGCTCCCCGGGGTACACTGAATCTTTCTTT.

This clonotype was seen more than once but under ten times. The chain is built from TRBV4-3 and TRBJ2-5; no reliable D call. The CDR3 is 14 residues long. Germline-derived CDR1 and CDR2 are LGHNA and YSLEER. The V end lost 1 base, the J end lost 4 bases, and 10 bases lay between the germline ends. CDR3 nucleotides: TGCGCCAGCAGCCAAGGTTTCGCAGGAGAGACCCAGTACTTC. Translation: CASSQGFAGETQYF.

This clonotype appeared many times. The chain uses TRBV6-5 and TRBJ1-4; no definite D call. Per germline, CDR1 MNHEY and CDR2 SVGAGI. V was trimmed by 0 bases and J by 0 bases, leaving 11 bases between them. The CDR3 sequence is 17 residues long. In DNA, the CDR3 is TGTGCCAGCAGTTACTCGAAGGCAGCTGCAACTAATGAAAAACTGTTTTTT. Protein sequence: CASSYSKAAATNEKLFF.

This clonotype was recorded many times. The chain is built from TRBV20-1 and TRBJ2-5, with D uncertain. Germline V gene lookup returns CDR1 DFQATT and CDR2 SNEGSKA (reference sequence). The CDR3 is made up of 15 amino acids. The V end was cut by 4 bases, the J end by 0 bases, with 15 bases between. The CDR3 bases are TGCAGTGCTAATGAGAGCCCCCTATACCAAGAGACCCAGTACTTC. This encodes CSANESPLYQETQYF.

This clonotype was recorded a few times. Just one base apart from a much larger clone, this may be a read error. DNA for the CDR3: TGCGCCAGCAGCCAAGAGACCAGCGTAGATACGCAGTATTTT. Its protein product is CASSQETSVDTQYF. V gene TRBV4-1 combines with J gene TRBJ2-3, with unresolved D. The CDR3 consists of 14 residues. Germline V lookup: CDR1 MGHRA, CDR2 YSYEKL. Trimming stripped 0 bases from V and 5 bases from J, with 9 bases between.

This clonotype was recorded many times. CDR3 sequence reads: CSANPEQGAETQYF. DNA for the CDR3: TGCAGTGCAAACCCAGAACAGGGGGCAGAGACCCAGTACTTC. The chain combines TRBV20-1 with TRBJ2-5, with TRBD1 identical over 9 bases. This CDR3 region has 14 residues. Germline V gene sequence: CDR1 DFQATT, CDR2 SNEGSKA (reference sequence). Trimming at V came to 6 bases and at J to 4 bases, leaving 9 bases not matched to a gene.

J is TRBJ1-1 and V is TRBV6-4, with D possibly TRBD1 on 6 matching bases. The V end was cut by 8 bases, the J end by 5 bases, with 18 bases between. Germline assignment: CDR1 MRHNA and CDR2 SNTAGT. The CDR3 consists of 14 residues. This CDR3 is CASRMGQHKTEAFF. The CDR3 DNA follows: TGTGCCAGCCGTATGGGACAACATAAAACTGAAGCTTTCTTT.

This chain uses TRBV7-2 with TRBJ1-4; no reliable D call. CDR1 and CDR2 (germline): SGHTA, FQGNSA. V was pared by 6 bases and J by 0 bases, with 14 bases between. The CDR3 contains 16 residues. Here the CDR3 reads CASSLNSPSTNEKLFF. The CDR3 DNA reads TGTGCCAGCAGTCTTAACAGCCCTTCAACTAATGAAAAACTGTTTTTT.

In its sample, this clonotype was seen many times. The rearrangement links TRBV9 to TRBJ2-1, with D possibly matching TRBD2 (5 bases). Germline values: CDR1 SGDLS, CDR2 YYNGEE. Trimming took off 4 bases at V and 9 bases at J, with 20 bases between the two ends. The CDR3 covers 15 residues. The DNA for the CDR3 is TGTGCCAGCAGCAACTCACCTCACCAGGAGGCTGAGCAGTTCTTC. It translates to CASSNSPHQEAEQFF.

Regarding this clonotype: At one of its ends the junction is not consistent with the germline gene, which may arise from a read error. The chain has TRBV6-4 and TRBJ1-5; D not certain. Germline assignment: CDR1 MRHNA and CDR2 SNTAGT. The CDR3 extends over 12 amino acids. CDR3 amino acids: CAISIRAEPQHF. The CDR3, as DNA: TGTGCCATCAGTATCCGGGCTGAGCCCCAGCATTTT.

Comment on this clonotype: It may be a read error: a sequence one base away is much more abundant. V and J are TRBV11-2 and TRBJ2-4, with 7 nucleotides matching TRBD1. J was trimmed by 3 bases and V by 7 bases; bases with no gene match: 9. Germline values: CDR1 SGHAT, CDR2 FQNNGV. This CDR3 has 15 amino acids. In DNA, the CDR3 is TGTGCCAGCATAGAAGGGGGCGTGGGCAAAAACATTCAGTACTTC. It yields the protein CASIEGGVGKNIQYF.

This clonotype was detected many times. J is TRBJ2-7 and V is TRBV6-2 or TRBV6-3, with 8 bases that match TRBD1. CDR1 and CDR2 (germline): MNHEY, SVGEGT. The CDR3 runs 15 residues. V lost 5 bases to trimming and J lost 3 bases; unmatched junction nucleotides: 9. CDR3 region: CASSGGQATIYEQYF. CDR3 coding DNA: TGTGCCAGCAGTGGGGGACAGGCGACCATCTACGAGCAGTACTTC.

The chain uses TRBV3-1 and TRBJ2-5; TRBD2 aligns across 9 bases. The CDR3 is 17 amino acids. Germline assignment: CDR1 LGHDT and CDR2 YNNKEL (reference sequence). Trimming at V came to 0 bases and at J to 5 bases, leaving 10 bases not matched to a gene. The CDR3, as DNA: TGTGCCAGCAGCCAAGATCAGGATAGCGGGAGTGTGGAGACCCAGTACTTC. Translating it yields CASSQDQDSGSVETQYF.

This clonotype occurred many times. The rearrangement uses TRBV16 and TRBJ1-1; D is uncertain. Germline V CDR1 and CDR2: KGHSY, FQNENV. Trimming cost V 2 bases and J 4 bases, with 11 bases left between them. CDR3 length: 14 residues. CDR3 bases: TGTGCCAGCAGCCAAGATAGGGTTGGCACTGAAGCTTTCTTT. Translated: CASSQDRVGTEAFF.

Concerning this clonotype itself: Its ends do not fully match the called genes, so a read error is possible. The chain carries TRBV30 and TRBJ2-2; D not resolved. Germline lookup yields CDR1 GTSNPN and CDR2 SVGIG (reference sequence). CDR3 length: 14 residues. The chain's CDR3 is CAWSGVVYTVELFF. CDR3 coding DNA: TGTGCCTGGAGTGGGGTGGTGTACACCGTGGAGCTGTTTTTT.

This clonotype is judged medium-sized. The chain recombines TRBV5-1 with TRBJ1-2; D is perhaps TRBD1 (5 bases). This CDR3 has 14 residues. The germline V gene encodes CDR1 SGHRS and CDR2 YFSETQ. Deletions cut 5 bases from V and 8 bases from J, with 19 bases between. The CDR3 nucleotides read TGCGCCAGCAGACGGGACCCAGGGTATGGGGGCTACACCTTC. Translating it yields CASRRDPGYGGYTF.

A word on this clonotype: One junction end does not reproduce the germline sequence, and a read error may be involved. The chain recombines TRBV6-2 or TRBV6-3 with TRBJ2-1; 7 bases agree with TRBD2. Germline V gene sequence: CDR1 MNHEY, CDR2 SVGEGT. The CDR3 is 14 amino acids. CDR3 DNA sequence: TGTGCCAGCAAACTGCGGGAGAGGTACAATGGGCAGTTCTTC. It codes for CASKLRERYNGQFF.